This TCR beta chain was identified during a study of PD-1 blockade in classical Hodgkin lymphoma. Libraries were prepared by immunoSEQ multiplex PCR; TCRdb keeps only in-frame clonotypes and omits some of them. Here the sample spans fewer than 45,000 clones, about 82% being singletons. Each and every patient relapsed after autologous stem cell transplantation, and patients got differing brentuximab vedotin exposure. To note about this clone: Its antigen is currently unknown.

Overall study findings and caveats: Reported findings placed baseline TCR diversity lower in newly diagnosed patients (compared with healthy donors). Partial responders and progressors had significantly lower baseline TCR diversity.

Germline lookup yields CDR1 SGDLS and CDR2 YYNGEE. CDR3 length equals 17 residues. Losses at the gene ends were 1 base for V and 10 bases for J; bases not matched to a gene: 15. The sequence derives from a human donor with classical Hodgkin lymphoma. The specimen was peripheral blood mononuclear cells (PBMCs), collected at baseline. J is TRBJ2-1 and V is TRBV9, with 9 bases fitting TRBD2. CDR3 residues: CASSVNLGGGRAREQFF. The CDR3 DNA reads TGTGCCAGCAGCGTAAATTTAGGGGGCGGGAGGGCCCGGGAGCAGTTCTTC.